The 21 T cell receptor beta chains presented below share a single source sample, sequenced in a study of cytotoxic CD8 clonotypes in ibrutinib-treated CLL. Clones were sequenced by immunoSEQ multiplex PCR, and TCRdb holds only the in-frame ones, with some missing. The data show nearly 300,000 clones, roughly three quarters seen once. The sequencing here drew on PBMCs, taken at disease progression, from a patient treated with ibrutinib. These receptors were taken from a human donor with chronic lymphocytic leukemia.

The chain has TRBV7-8 and TRBJ1-5, with a tentative D call TRBD1 (5 bases). Deletions cut 5 bases from V and 2 bases from J, with 16 bases between. The CDR3 totals 16 residues. The germline gives CDR1 SGHVS, CDR2 FQNEAQ. CDR3 sequence (DNA): TGTGCCAGCAGCCTACAGCAGGGCTGGGGCAATCAGCCCCAGCATTTT. Protein sequence: CASSLQQGWGNQPQHF.

This clone was detected a few times. This chain connects TRBV28 to TRBJ2-7; TRBD2 might be the D (7 bases). V dropped 5 bases and J dropped 3 bases, with 20 bases sitting between them. This CDR3 spans 16 amino acids. The germline CDR1 and CDR2 sequences are MDHEN and SYDVKM. CDR3 coding DNA: TGTGCCAGCAGTGCCCTAGAGGGGGGGGCCATCTACGAGCAGTACTTC. Its translation is CASSALEGGAIYEQYF.

V gene TRBV11-2 combines with J gene TRBJ2-5; D possibly uses TRBD1 or TRBD2 (5 bases each). This CDR3 has 16 residues. Germline V gene sequence: CDR1 SGHAT, CDR2 FQNNGV. Between the trimmed V and J ends, which lost 1 base and 2 bases, there was a span of 14 bases. CDR3 loop: CASSLGLGRRQETQYF. CDR3 coding DNA: TGTGCCAGCAGCTTAGGGTTGGGACGGCGACAAGAGACCCAGTACTTC.

The chain uses TRBV27 and TRBJ2-3; 7 nucleotides line up with TRBD1. The CDR3 spans 15 residues. J was trimmed by 6 bases and V by 6 bases; bases with no gene match: 12. Germline CDR1 is MNHEY and CDR2 is SMNVEV (reference sequence). As DNA, the CDR3 is TGTGCCAGCAGACGGACAGGTAGTCCAGGGGATACGCAGTATTTT. Translated: CASRRTGSPGDTQYF.

This rearrangement joins TRBV5-4 to TRBJ2-7; possible D gene TRBD1, 5 bases. Looked up from germline, CDR1 is SGHNT and CDR2 is YYREEE (reference sequence). Trimming removed 4 bases from V and 5 bases from J, with 16 bases in between. The CDR3 totals 14 residues. The CDR3 sequence is CASSPWTSPNEQYF. CDR3 nucleotides: TGTGCCAGCAGCCCCTGGACATCACCCAACGAGCAGTACTTC.

The chain uses TRBV19 and TRBJ2-3; TRBD1 matches 9 bases. With 3 bases clipped from V and 6 bases from J, the junction kept 7 bases outside the gene matches. Germline CDR1 and CDR2: LNHDA and SQIVND (reference sequence). The length of the CDR3 is 15 residues. The CDR3 bases are TGTGCCAGTAGTATTTATGGACAGGGGAGCGATACGCAGTATTTT. Protein sequence: CASSIYGQGSDTQYF.

This chain connects TRBV7-9 to TRBJ2-7, with a weak D call TRBD2 (5 bases). Germline CDR1 is SEHNR and CDR2 is FQNEAQ (reference sequence). V lost 5 bases and J lost 6, with 14 bases in between. This CDR3 has 13 amino acids. CDR3 nucleotides: TGTGCCAGCAGCCAGCGGAGCCATTTCGAGCAGTACTTC. It encodes CASSQRSHFEQYF. Supplemented by reference TRBV7-9 and TRBJ2-7, the full variable domain reads DTGVSQNPRHKITKRGQNVTFRCDPISEHNRLYWYRQTLGQGPEFLTYFQNEAQLEKSRLLSDRFSAERPKGSFSTLEIQRTEQGDSAMYLCASSQRSHFEQYFGPGTRLTVT.

The V call is TRBV14, the J call TRBJ1-4; D is undetermined. Trimming removed 4 bases at V and 4 bases at J, with 10 bases between. The CDR3 is made up of 14 amino acids. The germline V gene has CDR1 SGHDN and CDR2 FVKESK. The CDR3 bases are TGTGCCAGCAGCCTGAGTCAGTTTAATGAAAAACTGTTTTTT. Its translation: CASSLSQFNEKLFF.

This chain joins TRBV4-1 and TRBJ1-3, with D perhaps matching TRBD1 (6 bases). Germline values: CDR1 MGHRA, CDR2 YSYEKL. V was clipped by 0 bases and J by 0 bases, with 18 bases between them. The CDR3 runs to 19 residues. The CDR3 nucleotides are TGCGCCAGCAGCCAAGATTTTTTCGGGCTAGGGGGCTCTGGAAACACCATATATTTT. Protein: CASSQDFFGLGGSGNTIYF.

The genes are TRBV7-8 and TRBJ2-7, with D possibly being TRBD1 (7 bases). Trimming removed 2 bases from V and 6 bases from J, with 17 bases in between. Per the germline V gene, CDR1 is SGHVS and CDR2 is FQNEAQ. The CDR3 is 15 residues long. The CDR3 nucleotides are TGTGCCAGCAGCTTATCCCCAGGGGGGATAGGCGAGCAGTACTTC. Its translation: CASSLSPGGIGEQYF.

CDR3 in amino acids: CATFRAPEKLFF. Here the CDR3 DNA reads TGTGCCACATTTAGGGCGCCTGAAAAACTGTTTTTT. This chain links TRBV7-9 with TRBJ1-4; no clear D. Between the trimmed V and J ends, which lost 10 bases and 7 bases, there was a span of 13 bases. The CDR3 has 12 amino acids. Germline V gene lookup returns CDR1 SEHNR and CDR2 FQNEAQ (reference sequence).

This chain uses TRBV4-2 with TRBJ1-4, with D perhaps matching TRBD1 (6 bases). V gave up 1 base and J gave up 11 bases, with 20 bases separating them. This CDR3 spans 16 amino acids. Germline CDR1 LGHNA, CDR2 YNFKEQ. The CDR3 DNA reads as TGTGCCAGCAGCCAAGTTCCCAGAAAGGAAGGGGGGAAACTGTTTTTT. As protein: CASSQVPRKEGGKLFF.

The CDR3 reads CASSQDRGGLTDTQYF. The CDR3 DNA reads as TGCGCCAGCAGCCAAGATCGCGGGGGCCTCACAGATACGCAGTATTTT. This chain uses TRBV4-1 with TRBJ2-3, with D possibly being TRBD2 (7 bases). CDR3 length equals 16 residues. CDR1 is MGHRA and CDR2 is YSYEKL in the germline V gene. V dropped 0 bases and J dropped 2 bases, with 12 bases sitting between them.

Regarding this clone: Other DNA sequences of this sample code for an identical CDR3. This chain connects TRBV9 to TRBJ2-5; possibly TRBD1 or TRBD2 for D (5 bases each). Germline V gives CDR1 SGDLS, CDR2 YYNGEE. With 4 bases removed from V and 2 bases from J, the gap between germline ends came to 12 bases. The CDR3 spans 14 residues. The DNA of the CDR3 is TGTGCCAGCAGCCCAAGGGGAGCACAAGAGACCCAGTACTTC. Protein sequence: CASSPRGAQETQYF. The whole variable domain, filled in from reference TRBV9 and TRBJ2-5, reads DSGVTQTPKHLITATGQRVTLRCSPRSGDLSVYWYQQSLDQGLQFLIQYYNGEERAKGNILERFSAQQFPDLHSELNLSSLELGDSALYFCASSPRGAQETQYFGPGTRLLVL.

This clone has a single count. The chain uses TRBV15 and TRBJ1-2; D unclear. Deletions cut 0 bases from V and 2 bases from J, with 7 bases between. Per germline, CDR1 LNHNV and CDR2 YYDKDF (reference sequence). The CDR3 is 14 amino acids. CDR3 DNA sequence: TGTGCCACCAGCAGAGACAAGTTAAACTATGGCTACACCTTC. It codes for CATSRDKLNYGYTF.

This rearrangement joins TRBV9 to TRBJ1-2; D not resolved. The CDR3 extends over 15 amino acids. Germline V gene lookup returns CDR1 SGDLS and CDR2 YYNGEE. Deletions cut 0 bases from V and 8 bases from J, with 17 bases between. The chain's CDR3 is CASSVVGTGVGGYTF. Written as DNA, the CDR3 is TGTGCCAGCAGCGTAGTGGGTACGGGAGTGGGAGGCTACACCTTC.

Of note for this clone: Sequence at one end of the junction differs from germline and may be a read error. The rearrangement uses TRBV29-1 and TRBJ1-2, with a weak D call TRBD1 (5 bases). Germline values: CDR1 SQVTM, CDR2 ANQGSEA. The CDR3 runs to 12 residues. CDR3 nucleotide sequence: TGCAGCCTTGAGGACACTAACTATGGCTACACCTTC. Residues: CSLEDTNYGYTF.

DNA for the CDR3: TGTGCCAGCAGCTTAAGAGGCGGGAGGGCCGGTCAGTACTTC. Translation gives CASSLRGGRAGQYF. The chain links TRBV5-4 to TRBJ2-7; TRBD2 agrees at 9 bases. CDR1 SGHNT and CDR2 YYREEE come from the germline V gene (reference sequence). This CDR3 has 14 residues. V shed 2 bases, J shed 10 bases, and the junction held 10 bases outside the gene matches.

The chain has TRBV4-1 and TRBJ2-5; 8 bases line up with TRBD2. Germline CDR1 MGHRA, CDR2 YSYEKL. This CDR3 has 15 residues. Trimming at V came to 4 bases and at J to 5 bases, leaving 9 bases not matched to a gene. CDR3 sequence (DNA): TGCGCCAGCAGCCCCTGGACTAGCCGCTTGGAGACCCAGTACTTC. As protein: CASSPWTSRLETQYF.

The chain is built from TRBV10-3 and TRBJ2-1, with 8 bases matching TRBD1. Germline lookup yields CDR1 ENHRY and CDR2 SYGVKD. CDR3 length: 13 residues. The V segment lost 10 bases and the J segment 5 bases; nucleotides outside the gene matches: 7. This chain's CDR3 is CATLGTGDNEQFF. As DNA, the CDR3 is TGTGCCACCCTCGGGACAGGAGACAATGAGCAGTTCTTC.

The V call is TRBV5-1, the J call TRBJ2-3, with 8 bases aligning to TRBD2. Germline CDR1 SGHRS, CDR2 YFSETQ. V trimming: 4 bases; J trimming: 6 bases; junction bases outside the gene matches: 7. CDR3 size: 14 residues. The CDR3 is CASSPRGAGDTQYF. The CDR3 nucleotides are TGCGCCAGCAGCCCGCGGGGGGCGGGTGATACGCAGTATTTT.